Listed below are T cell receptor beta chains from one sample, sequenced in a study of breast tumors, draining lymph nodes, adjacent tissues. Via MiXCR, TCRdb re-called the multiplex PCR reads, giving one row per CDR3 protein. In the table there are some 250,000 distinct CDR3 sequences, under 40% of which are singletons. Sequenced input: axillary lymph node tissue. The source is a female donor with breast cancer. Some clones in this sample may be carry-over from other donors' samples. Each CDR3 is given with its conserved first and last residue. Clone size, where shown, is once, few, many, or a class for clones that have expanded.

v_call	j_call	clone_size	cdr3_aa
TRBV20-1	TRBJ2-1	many	CSAPRSTGGRYNEQFF
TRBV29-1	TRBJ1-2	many	CSVGRDYGYTF
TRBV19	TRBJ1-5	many	CASSMLGAQPQHF
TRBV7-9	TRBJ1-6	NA	CASSLEDGTNSPLHF
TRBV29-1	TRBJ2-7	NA	CSVETRTGYGLAGGYEQYF
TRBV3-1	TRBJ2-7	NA	CASSPASSYEQYF
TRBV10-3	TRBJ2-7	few	CATGQGPSYEQYF
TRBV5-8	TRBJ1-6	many	CASSLEGGGKTPLHF
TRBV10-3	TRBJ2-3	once	CAISGGDRGASSTDTRYF
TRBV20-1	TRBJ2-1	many	CSARGPGGRAGNEQFF
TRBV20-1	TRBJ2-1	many	CSARDWVAGGHNEQFF
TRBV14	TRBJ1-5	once	CASSQFSQAALSGPQHF
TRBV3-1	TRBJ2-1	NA	CASSQGDGQGYNEQFF
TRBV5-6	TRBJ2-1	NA	CASSLNRGAYDEQFF
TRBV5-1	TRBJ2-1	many	CASAWKGSGSNEQFF